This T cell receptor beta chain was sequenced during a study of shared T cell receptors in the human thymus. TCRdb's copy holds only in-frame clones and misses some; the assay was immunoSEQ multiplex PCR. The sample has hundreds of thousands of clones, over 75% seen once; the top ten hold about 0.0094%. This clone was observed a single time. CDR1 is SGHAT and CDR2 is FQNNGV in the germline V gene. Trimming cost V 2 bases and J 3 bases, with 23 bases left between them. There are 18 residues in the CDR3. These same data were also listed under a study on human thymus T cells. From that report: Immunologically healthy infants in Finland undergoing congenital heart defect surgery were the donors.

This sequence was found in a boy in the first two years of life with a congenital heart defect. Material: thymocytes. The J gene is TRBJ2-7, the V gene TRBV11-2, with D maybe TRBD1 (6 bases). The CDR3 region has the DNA TGTGCCAGCAGCTTATTCAGTCAGGTAGGGGGTACCTACTACGAGCAGTACTTC. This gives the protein CASSLFSQVGGTYYEQYF.